Listed here are 24 T cell receptor beta chains from one sample, sequenced in a study of cytomegalovirus exposure and HLA in healthy donors. This PCR relied on a set of 60 Vbeta primers and 13 Jbeta primers. Generated by immunoSEQ multiplex PCR, the TCRdb table keeps only in-frame clones and is missing some. Among roughly 200,000 clones, around 77% were seen once, and the ten largest hold 2.5% to 3.5%. The sequenced sample was PBMCs. Every receptor here comes from a woman in her twenties or thirties in good health and CMV-seronegative.

The genes are TRBV6-5 and TRBJ2-5; 7 bases fit TRBD1. The V gene end was trimmed by 4 bases and the J gene end by 4 bases; junction bases not matched to a gene: 6. CDR1 and CDR2 from the germline V gene are MNHEY and SVGAGI. The CDR3 length is 14 residues. CDR3 nucleotides: TGTGCCAGCAGTTCGACAGGGATGAGAGAGACCCAGTACTTC. This sequence encodes CASSSTGMRETQYF.

The rearrangement joins TRBV19 to TRBJ2-7, with D perhaps TRBD1 (5 bases). CDR1 is LNHDA and CDR2 is SQIVND in the germline V gene (reference sequence). V lost 6 bases to trimming and J lost 2 bases, with 17 bases between them. The CDR3 is 15 amino acids. The CDR3 here is CASSRTPRNTYEQYF. DNA for the CDR3: TGTGCCAGTAGCCGGACACCTCGGAATACCTACGAGCAGTACTTC.

This chain uses TRBV5-4 with TRBJ1-3, with D tentatively TRBD1 (5 bases). Trimming stripped 4 bases from V and 4 bases from J, with 12 bases between. CDR1 is SGHNT, CDR2 YYREEE, per germline (reference sequence). This CDR3 comprises 14 residues. CDR3 protein: CASSPQGRGNTIYF. Here the CDR3 DNA reads TGTGCCAGCAGCCCCCAGGGTCGAGGAAACACCATATATTTT.

The V and J genes are TRBV7-2 and TRBJ2-1, with a possible D match to TRBD2 (6 bases). The CDR3 runs 15 residues. Germline values: CDR1 SGHTA, CDR2 FQGNSA. Between the trimmed V and J ends, which lost 0 bases and 7 bases, there was a span of 13 bases. CDR3 bases: TGTGCCAGCAGCTTAGCGGGGGGTCGGAAGAATGAGCAGTTCTTC. It translates to CASSLAGGRKNEQFF. Based on the CDR3 plus reference TRBV7-2 and TRBJ2-1, the full variable domain is GAGVSQSPSNKVTEKGKDVELRCDPISGHTALYWYRQSLGQGLEFLIYFQGNSAPDKSGLPSDRFSAERTGGSVSTLTIQRTQQEDSAVYLCASSLAGGRKNEQFFGPGTRLTVL.

This clone has only a few counts. This rearrangement joins TRBV6-1 to TRBJ1-5, with D perhaps TRBD1 (5 bases). V lost 5 bases to trimming and J lost 11 bases, with 10 bases between them. The CDR3 is made up of 11 amino acids. From germline, CDR1 is MNHNS and CDR2 SASEGT. The CDR3 loop reads CASSFGGAQHF. In DNA, the CDR3 is TGTGCCAGCAGTTTTGGAGGGGCCCAGCATTTT.

Concerning this clone: A junction boundary mismatches the germline segment, possibly from a read error. J is TRBJ1-2 and V is TRBV6-5; 12 bases match TRBD1. This CDR3 region has 15 residues. The V gene's germline CDR1 is MNHEY and CDR2 SVGAGI. The CDR3 DNA follows: TGTGCCAGCAGTTACGGGACAGGGGGCAACTATGGCTACCCCTTC. Protein sequence: CASSYGTGGNYGYPF.

The J gene is TRBJ1-1, the V gene TRBV28; 11 nucleotides align to TRBD1. The CDR3 runs 14 residues. V lost 5 bases, J lost 13 bases, and 12 bases stayed unmatched. Germline CDR1 reads MDHEN; CDR2 reads SYDVKM. This CDR3 reads CASSGTGGWIFDFF. The CDR3 DNA follows: TGTGCCAGCAGTGGGACAGGGGGTTGGATCTTTGATTTCTTT.

This clone showed up just once. This sequence joins TRBV28 and TRBJ2-3; D unclear. Trimming removed 9 bases at V and 4 bases at J, with 14 bases between. The CDR3 sequence is 13 residues long. Germline V gives CDR1 MDHEN, CDR2 SYDVKM. The CDR3 region is CASHMVRADTQYF. CDR3 bases: TGTGCCAGTCACATGGTACGGGCAGATACGCAGTATTTT.

This clone came up a few times. The V gene is TRBV4-2, the J gene TRBJ2-1; perhaps TRBD2 as D (6 bases). The CDR3 sequence is 14 residues long. V lost 1 base, J lost 8 bases, and 12 bases lay in between. CDR1 and CDR2 (germline): LGHNA, YNFKEQ. CDR3 sequence (DNA): TGTGCCAGCAGCCAAGGGGGGGTCGCGGATGAGCAGTTCTTC. Protein sequence: CASSQGGVADEQFF.

V and J are TRBV19 and TRBJ2-1, with a tentative D call TRBD2 (6 bases). CDR1 LNHDA and CDR2 SQIVND come from the germline V gene (reference sequence). The CDR3 totals 13 residues. The V end lost 5 bases, the J end lost 12 bases, and 17 bases lay between the germline ends. The CDR3 region is CASSYPGTRRQFF. CDR3 sequence (DNA): TGTGCCAGTAGTTACCCCGGGACTCGAAGGCAGTTCTTC.

This clone was counted a few times. The V call is TRBV7-9, the J call TRBJ1-1, with D unclear. With 5 bases removed from V and 0 bases from J, the gap between germline ends came to 10 bases. This CDR3 spans 14 amino acids. Per the germline V gene, CDR1 is SEHNR and CDR2 is FQNEAQ (reference sequence). CDR3 residues: CASSPRKMNTEAFF. In DNA form, the CDR3 reads TGTGCCAGCAGCCCCAGAAAAATGAACACTGAAGCTTTCTTT.

This sequence joins TRBV10-3 and TRBJ1-4, with D maybe TRBD1 (5 bases). V dropped 2 bases and J dropped 8 bases, with 12 bases sitting between them. Germline V gene sequence: CDR1 ENHRY, CDR2 SYGVKD. This CDR3 has 14 amino acids. In DNA, the CDR3 is TGTGCCATCAGTGAGACTGGGGCGCGAGAAAAACTGTTTTTT. It encodes CAISETGAREKLFF.

V gene TRBV7-9 combines with J gene TRBJ1-6; 10 nucleotides match TRBD1. Germline V gene lookup returns CDR1 SEHNR and CDR2 FQNEAQ (reference sequence). V lost 5 bases, J lost 8 bases, and 6 bases stayed unmatched. The CDR3 is made up of 15 amino acids. The DNA of the CDR3 is TGTGCCAGCAGCCTCCCAGGGACAGGGGATTCACCCCTCCACTTT. Residues: CASSLPGTGDSPLHF.

J is TRBJ1-2 and V is TRBV30; D gene ambiguous. This CDR3 is built from 14 residues. The V end was cut by 1 base, the J end by 1 base, with 10 bases between. Looked up from germline, CDR1 is GTSNPN and CDR2 is SVGIG (reference sequence). As DNA, the CDR3 is TGTGCCTGGAGTGCCGCAGATTTTAACTATGGCTACACCTTC. This codes for CAWSAADFNYGYTF.

The V gene is TRBV10-1, the J gene TRBJ2-7, with 7 bases fitting TRBD1. The junction had 9 bases not matched to a gene; V was cut back by 11 bases and J by 2 bases. There are 13 residues in the CDR3. Looked up from germline, CDR1 is WNHNN and CDR2 is SYGVQD (reference sequence). In DNA, the CDR3 is TGCGCCTCCGGGCCGGGACAGACCTACGAGCAGTACTTC. Residues: CASGPGQTYEQYF.

This chain connects TRBV27 to TRBJ1-1; D perhaps matches TRBD1 (6 bases). The length of the CDR3 is 14 residues. Germline V gene data show CDR1 as MNHEY and CDR2 as SMNVEV (reference sequence). V shed 2 bases and J shed 2 bases, with 9 bases lying between them. The CDR3: CASSLTGHNTEAFF. The CDR3 nucleotides are TGTGCCAGCAGTTTAACGGGACACAACACTGAAGCTTTCTTT.

This chain links TRBV14 with TRBJ2-7; tentatively, D is TRBD1 (5 bases). This CDR3 spans 15 amino acids. CDR1 and CDR2 (germline): SGHDN, FVKESK. With 0 bases removed from V and 3 bases from J, the gap between germline ends came to 12 bases. The chain's CDR3 is CASSQDRGLFYEQYF. Here the CDR3 DNA reads TGTGCCAGCAGCCAAGATAGGGGCTTGTTCTACGAGCAGTACTTC.

Remarks on this clone: The junction departs from the called germline gene at one end, perhaps through a read error. V usage is TRBV7-9 and J usage is TRBJ1-2; D gene unclear. Germline-derived CDR1 and CDR2 are SEHNR and FQNEAQ (reference sequence). The CDR3 spans 15 residues. In DNA form, the CDR3 reads TGTTCCAGCAGCTTAGGCCCGGGTATGAGCTATGGCTACACCTTC. Its translation: CSSSLGPGMSYGYTF.

The rearrangement uses TRBV5-1 and TRBJ1-3; D is perhaps TRBD1 (6 bases). The CDR3 is 13 residues long. With 2 bases removed from V and 8 bases from J, the gap between germline ends came to 11 bases. CDR1 and CDR2 from the germline V gene are SGHRS and YFSETQ. The CDR3, as DNA: TGCGCCAGCAGCTTAAACAGGGAGCACACCATATATTTT. Translated: CASSLNREHTIYF.

This clone was counted between two and nine times. This chain connects TRBV7-9 to TRBJ2-7; possible D gene TRBD1, 5 bases. Trimming pared 1 base from V and 11 bases from J, leaving 15 bases between. The CDR3 is made up of 13 amino acids. Per germline, CDR1 SEHNR and CDR2 FQNEAQ (reference sequence). CDR3 in amino acids: CASSLEGRLEKYF. The CDR3 bases are TGTGCCAGCAGCTTAGAGGGGCGACTGGAGAAGTACTTC. The complete variable domain, with remaining parts taken from reference TRBV7-9 and TRBJ2-7, reads DTGVSQNPRHKITKRGQNVTFRCDPISEHNRLYWYRQTLGQGPEFLTYFQNEAQLEKSRLLSDRFSAERPKGSFSTLEIQRTEQGDSAMYLCASSLEGRLEKYFGPGTRLTVT.

The V call is TRBV2, the J call TRBJ2-1; 9 nucleotides match TRBD1. The germline gives CDR1 SNHLY, CDR2 FYNNEI. The CDR3 runs to 16 residues. The ends lost 7 bases at V and 6 bases at J; junction bases unmatched: 13. The CDR3 here is CASTLWGGQGLNEQFF. The CDR3 DNA reads as TGTGCCAGCACCCTGTGGGGGGGACAGGGTCTCAATGAGCAGTTCTTC.

This rearrangement joins TRBV11-2 to TRBJ2-5, with 10 bases identical to TRBD2. Germline V gives CDR1 SGHAT, CDR2 FQNNGV. V trimming: 0 bases; J trimming: 2 bases; junction bases outside the gene matches: 9. The CDR3 totals 18 residues. The CDR3 loop is CASSLDRLAGVWQETQYF. CDR3 coding DNA: TGTGCCAGCAGCTTAGATCGCCTAGCGGGGGTATGGCAAGAGACCCAGTACTTC. Drawing the rest from reference TRBV11-2 and TRBJ2-5, the complete variable domain is EAGVAQSPRYKIIEKRQSVAFWCNPISGHATLYWYQQILGQGPKLLIQFQNNGVVDDSQLPKDRFSAERLKGVDSTLKIQPAKLEDSAVYLCASSLDRLAGVWQETQYFGPGTRLLVL.

V is TRBV6-5 and J is TRBJ1-6, with TRBD1 identical over 7 bases. J gave up 4 bases and V 5 bases, and 5 bases lay outside the gene matches. Germline V gives CDR1 MNHEY, CDR2 SVGAGI. This CDR3 comprises 15 residues. CDR3 sequence (DNA): TGTGCCAGCAGTCGGGACAGCTTGTATAATTCACCCCTCCACTTT. Its protein is CASSRDSLYNSPLHF.

The chain joins TRBV7-2 to TRBJ1-5, with 8 bases identical to TRBD1. Germline V lookup: CDR1 SGHTA, CDR2 FQGNSA. V lost 5 bases and J lost 1; bases outside the gene matches: 7. The CDR3 length is 16 residues. DNA of the CDR3: TGTGCCAGCAGCGCGAGGACAGGGTTCAGCAATCAGCCCCAGCATTTT. This gives the protein CASSARTGFSNQPQHF.